This T cell receptor beta chain was identified during a study of CD8+ T cells in alopecia areata. Findings of the study overall: Clonality in lesional scalp, especially alopecia totalis/universalis, exceeded that of normal scalp.

J was trimmed by 4 bases and V by 2 bases; bases with no gene match: 12. CDR1 and CDR2 from the germline V gene are SNHLY and FYNNEI. This CDR3 is built from 18 residues. Note on this clone: Its target is unknown.

RNA was extracted and reverse transcribed into cDNA as the sequencing template. The table came from immunoSEQ multiplex PCR; TCRdb's copy has only in-frame clones and leaves some out. The sample has around 60,000 clones; 44% are singletons. Sequencing used NKG2D-low CD8+ T cells sorted from blood. The TCR sequence derives from a human donor with alopecia areata. V gene TRBV2 combines with J gene TRBJ2-1; 9 bases are a match to TRBD1. The CDR3 nucleotides read TGTGCCAGCAGTGAATCAAGGGGGACAGGGTGGAAGTACAATGAGCAGTTCTTC. Protein sequence: CASSESRGTGWKYNEQFF.